This is a list of T cell receptor beta chains from one sample in a study of CD8+CD57+ T cells in acquired aplastic anemia. TCRdb passed the reads through MiXCR, listing each CDR3 protein once. This sample has some 160,000 distinct CDR3 sequences, with roughly 45% found just once. The sequenced sample was sorted CD4+, CD8+, or CD8+CD57+ T cells (not recorded which) from PBMCs. Receptor source: a human donor with aplastic anemia. Each CDR3 is given with its conserved first and last residue. The D gene is left open where the match is weak. Where a row states a size, it is once, few, many or the class of an expanded clone; other rows omit it.

size | D | J | length | V | CDR3 | DNA
many | . | TRBJ1-1 | 14 | TRBV6-1 | CASNPRVQGTEAFF | TGTGCCAGCAACCCACGGGTCCAAGGCACTGAAGCTTTCTTT
many | TRBD1 | TRBJ2-1 | 16 | TRBV6-2/TRBV6-3 | CAREQGQVNGYNEQFF | TGTGCCAGAGAACAGGGGCAAGTTAATGGGTACAATGAGCAGTTCTTC
many | . | TRBJ2-5 | 15 | TRBV5-1 | CASSTDRLSQETQYF | TGCGCCAGCAGCACTGACAGGCTGAGTCAAGAGACCCAGTACTTC
. | TRBD1 | TRBJ2-1 | 14 | TRBV27 | CASSVQDRDNEQFF | TGTGCCAGCAGCGTACAGGACAGGGACAATGAGCAGTTCTTC
. | TRBD2 | TRBJ2-5 | 18 | TRBV4-2 | CASSQDPSGGGQGETQYF | TGTGCCAGCAGCCAAGATCCTAGCGGCGGCGGCCAAGGCGAGACCCAGTACTTC
many | . | TRBJ2-2 | 15 | TRBV6-5 | CASSYNGQGTGELFF | TGTGCCAGCAGTTACAACGGCCAAGGGACCGGGGAGCTGTTTTTT
. | TRBD2 | TRBJ2-3 | 17 | TRBV11-2 | CASSLVVTSGRSDTQYF | TGTGCCAGCAGCTTAGTAGTGACTAGCGGGAGGTCAGATACGCAGTATTTT
. | TRBD1 | TRBJ1-6 | 13 | TRBV20-1 | CSAATGGDSPLHF | TGCAGTGCTGCGACAGGGGGCGATTCACCCCTCCACTTT
. | . | TRBJ2-7 | 15 | TRBV7-9 | CASSLAGQVVGEQYF | TGTGCCAGCAGCCTAGCGGGACAGGTTGTTGGCGAGCAGTACTTC
many | TRBD1 | TRBJ1-2 | 13 | TRBV12-3/TRBV12-4 | CASSQTGRNGYTF | TGTGCCAGCAGCCAGACAGGGAGGAATGGCTACACCTTC
many | . | TRBJ1-1 | 13 | TRBV5-1 | CASSLVGGSEAFF | TGCGCCAGCAGCTTGGTTGGAGGGTCAGAAGCTTTCTTT
many | . | TRBJ1-1 | 14 | TRBV6-5 | CASSYKLWGTEAFF | TGTGCCAGCAGTTACAAACTTTGGGGCACTGAAGCTTTCTTT
. | TRBD1 | TRBJ1-2 | 15 | TRBV19 | CASSEGQGARYDYTF | TGTGCCAGTAGTGAGGGACAGGGGGCTAGGTATGACTACACCTTC
many | . | TRBJ1-6 | 14 | TRBV6-5 | CASSYKGYNSPLHF | TGTGCCAGCAGTTACAAAGGGTATAATTCACCCCTCCACTTT
. | . | TRBJ2-7 | 12 | TRBV20-1 | CSARESVVEQYF | TGCAGTGCTAGGGAGTCCGTCGTGGAGCAGTACTTC
. | . | TRBJ1-2 | 14 | TRBV19 | CASSGQDGVYGYTF | TGTGCCAGTAGTGGGCAGGACGGGGTCTATGGCTACACCTTC
many | . | TRBJ1-5 | 14 | TRBV12-3/TRBV12-4 | CASSLGQGGIPQHF | TGTGCCAGCAGTTTAGGGCAGGGAGGAATTCCCCAGCATTTT
. | . | TRBJ1-3 | 16 | TRBV11-1 | CASSCSRPSSGNTIYF | TGTGCCAGCAGCTGCTCTCGGCCAAGCTCTGGAAACACCATATATTTT
. | . | TRBJ1-2 | 12 | TRBV10-3 | CAISEDGYGYTF | TGTGCCATCAGCGAGGACGGATATGGCTACACCTTC
many | TRBD1 | TRBJ1-5 | 13 | TRBV12-3/TRBV12-4 | CASSRTGTQPQHF | TGTGCCAGCAGCAGGACAGGGACTCAGCCCCAGCATTTT
many | TRBD1 | TRBJ1-4 | 15 | TRBV2 | CASSQTGVGNEKLFF | TGTGCCAGCAGCCAGACAGGGGTTGGTAATGAAAAACTGTTTTTT
many | TRBD2 | TRBJ2-3 | 16 | TRBV5-1 | CASSSGLAPDTDTQYF | TGCGCCAGCAGCTCGGGACTAGCGCCAGACACAGATACGCAGTATTTT
. | TRBD2 | TRBJ2-1 | 13 | TRBV10-3 | CATLAGDIDEQFF | TGTGCCACCCTAGCGGGAGATATAGATGAGCAGTTCTTC
. | . | TRBJ2-5 | 12 | TRBV30 | CAWSRLTLAQYF | TGTGCCTGGAGCAGACTTACTTTGGCCCAGTACTTC
. | . | TRBJ1-1 | 16 | TRBV6-2/TRBV6-3 | CASSYSRRTGPTEAFF | TGTGCCAGCAGTTACTCACGTCGTACGGGGCCCACTGAAGCTTTCTTT
few | TRBD1 | TRBJ2-5 | 17 | TRBV6-1 | CASSRPSGTGGVETQYF | TGTGCCAGCAGCCGCCCCTCCGGGACAGGGGGCGTGGAGACCCAGTACTTC
. | . | TRBJ2-3 | 14 | TRBV19 | CASSMLVLTDTQYF | TGTGCCAGTAGTATGCTAGTGCTCACAGATACGCAGTATTTT
. | . | TRBJ2-1 | 13 | TRBV5-7 | CASSLDWPNEQFF | TGTGCCAGCAGCTTGGATTGGCCTAATGAGCAGTTCTTC
. | TRBD2 | TRBJ2-1 | 16 | TRBV5-1 | CASSFSGTSGGGEQFF | TGCGCCAGCAGCTTCTCCGGGACTAGCGGGGGAGGTGAGCAGTTCTTC
few | TRBD2 | TRBJ2-5 | 19 | TRBV6-1 | CASSEAGTSGGAALQTQYF | TGTGCCAGCAGTGAAGCAGGGACTAGCGGGGGGGCCGCTTTACAGACCCAGTACTTC
many | . | TRBJ1-2 | 14 | TRBV20-1 | CSASRDITNYGYTF | TGCAGTGCTAGCCGGGACATTACTAACTATGGCTACACCTTC
many | TRBD1 | TRBJ1-2 | 15 | TRBV24-1 | CATSDRFSGDSGYTF | TGTGCCACCAGTGACCGGTTCTCAGGGGACAGTGGCTACACCTTC
many | . | TRBJ2-1 | 14 | TRBV5-6 | CASSLLFLGNEQFF | TGTGCCAGCAGCTTGCTTTTCCTGGGCAATGAGCAGTTCTTC
. | TRBD2 | TRBJ2-5 | 15 | TRBV9 | CASSGGLAGGETQYF | TGTGCCAGCAGCGGCGGACTAGCGGGGGGAGAGACCCAGTACTTC
many | TRBD2 | TRBJ2-5 | 15 | TRBV20-1 | CSARARGVLKETQYF | TGCAGTGCTAGAGCCCGGGGGGTCCTTAAAGAGACCCAGTACTTC
few | . | TRBJ1-2 | 14 | TRBV7-2 | CASSLEYREGGYTF | TGTGCCAGCAGCTTAGAGTACAGGGAAGGCGGCTACACCTTC
many | TRBD1 | TRBJ1-4 | 14 | TRBV19 | CASRTGATNEKLFF | TGTGCCAGTAGGACAGGGGCAACTAATGAAAAACTGTTTTTT
. | TRBD1 | TRBJ2-1 | 18 | TRBV10-3 | CAISGGGGTGSSYNEQFF | TGTGCCATCAGTGGGGGGGGAGGGACAGGGAGCTCCTACAATGAGCAGTTCTTC
. | TRBD1 | TRBJ2-7 | 13 | TRBV12-3/TRBV12-4 | CASSFGRGYEQYF | TGTGCCAGCAGTTTTGGCAGGGGGTACGAGCAGTACTTC
. | TRBD2 | TRBJ2-1 | 16 | TRBV11-1 | CASSLVGAGVRNEQFF | TGTGCCAGCAGCTTAGTTGGAGCGGGGGTCCGAAATGAGCAGTTCTTC
many | TRBD1 | TRBJ2-1 | 14 | TRBV12-3/TRBV12-4 | CASSELQGGHEQFF | TGTGCCAGCAGTGAACTACAGGGGGGCCATGAGCAGTTCTTC
few | . | TRBJ1-1 | 14 | TRBV2 | CASSQDGMSTEAFF | TGTGCCAGCAGTCAAGACGGAATGAGCACTGAAGCTTTCTTT
many | . | TRBJ2-3 | 14 | TRBV29-1 | CSVGRGDPTDTQYF | TGCAGCGTCGGACGGGGAGACCCCACAGATACGCAGTATTTT
few | TRBD2 | TRBJ2-5 | 18 | TRBV10-3 | CAIMDRSGTSGKGETQYF | TGTGCCATCATGGACCGTTCCGGGACTAGCGGAAAGGGGGAGACCCAGTACTTC
. | . | TRBJ1-3 | 12 | TRBV2 | CASSTDGNTIYF | TGTGCCAGCAGCACCGACGGAAACACCATATATTTT
. | TRBD2 | TRBJ2-5 | 15 | TRBV20-1 | CSAGLAGAREETQYF | TGCAGTGCCGGACTAGCGGGAGCGCGGGAGGAGACCCAGTACTTC
. | TRBD1 | TRBJ2-7 | 13 | TRBV29-1 | CSVEVGTDYEQYF | TGCAGCGTTGAAGTCGGGACAGACTACGAGCAGTACTTC
few | TRBD1 | TRBJ1-1 | 15 | TRBV25-1 | CASSLGTGGNTEAFF | TGTGCCAGCAGTTTAGGGACAGGGGGGAACACTGAAGCTTTCTTT
few | . | TRBJ2-7 | 14 | TRBV7-2 | CASSLRGSFGEQYF | TGTGCCAGCAGCTTAAGGGGATCGTTTGGTGAGCAGTACTTC
few | . | TRBJ1-2 | 12 | TRBV10-3 | CAISEGNYGYTF | TGTGCCATCAGTGAGGGAAACTATGGCTACACCTTC
many | . | TRBJ2-3 | 15 | TRBV6-1 | CASSERPYSTDTQYF | TGTGCCAGCAGTGAACGACCCTATAGCACAGATACGCAGTATTTT
many | . | TRBJ2-5 | 14 | TRBV10-3 | CAISVRGGQETQYF | TGTGCCATCAGTGTCAGGGGGGGGCAAGAGACCCAGTACTTC
. | TRBD1 | TRBJ2-6 | 17 | TRBV6-1 | CASQGGRLPSGANVLTF | TGTGCCAGCCAAGGGGGCAGGTTACCGTCTGGGGCCAACGTCCTGACTTTC
many | . | TRBJ1-3 | 14 | TRBV29-1 | CSVEKGASGNTIYF | TGCAGCGTTGAGAAAGGGGCGAGTGGAAACACCATATATTTT